A single sample gave rise to the 9 T cell receptor beta chains below, sequenced in a study of T cells after yellow fever vaccination. Using its own MiXCR run on the 5' RACE reads, TCRdb lists one record per CDR3 protein. The sample includes about 140,000 distinct CDR3 sequences, approximately 7.7% of them seen just once. The sample in question was CD4+ T cells sorted from PBMCs, obtained 5 days after the yellow fever booster vaccination. Receptor source: a man under 40 who received the YFV17D yellow fever vaccine.

Many counts were recorded for this clonotype. The genes are TRBV5-1 and TRBJ2-1; D uncertain. Trimming took off 4 bases at V and 7 bases at J, with 15 bases between the two ends. The V gene's germline CDR1 is SGHRS and CDR2 YFSETQ. The CDR3 sequence is 14 residues long. CDR3 nucleotides: TGCGCCAGCAGCCTGGGTAGCACTCCGAATGAGCAGTTCTTC. Translated, it gives CASSLGSTPNEQFF.

This clonotype was found many times. V gene TRBV5-1 combines with J gene TRBJ1-1, with a possible D match to TRBD1 (6 bases). Germline loops: CDR1 SGHRS, CDR2 YFSETQ. The CDR3 has 13 residues. V was pared by 3 bases and J by 1 base, with 7 bases between. Written as DNA, the CDR3 is TGCGCCAGCAGCTGGACAGCGAACACTGAAGCTTTCTTT. As protein: CASSWTANTEAFF.

This clonotype has ten or more counts. This sequence joins TRBV6-5 and TRBJ2-3; possibly TRBD2 for D (6 bases). V lost 0 bases to trimming and J lost 0 bases, with 19 bases between them. Per the germline V gene, CDR1 is MNHEY and CDR2 is SVGAGI. This CDR3 has 19 amino acids. The CDR3 region is CASSYSVKEGCRSTDTQYF. The CDR3 DNA sequence: TGTGCCAGCAGTTACTCGGTTAAGGAGGGCTGCCGTAGCACAGATACGCAGTATTTT.

This clonotype has ten or more counts. The chain uses TRBV6-2 or TRBV6-3 and TRBJ2-3; no clear D. Per germline, CDR1 MNHEY and CDR2 SVGEGT. CDR3 length: 17 residues. Trimming removed 5 bases at V and 0 bases at J, with 18 bases between. In nucleotides, the CDR3 is TGTGCCAGCAGTCATCTACTACCAAGCTCTAGCACAGATACGCAGTATTTT. This encodes CASSHLLPSSSTDTQYF.

A remark on this clonotype: One end of the junction is discordant with germline, which a read error may explain. The chain uses TRBV28 and TRBJ2-3, with D uncertain. Germline V gene lookup returns CDR1 MDHEN and CDR2 SYDVKM. This CDR3 spans 11 amino acids. CDR3 residues: CTSSLGDTQYF. Here the CDR3 DNA reads TGTACCAGCAGTTTGGGTGATACGCAGTATTTT.

This clonotype was counted at least ten times. The V and J genes are TRBV12-3 or TRBV12-4 and TRBJ1-1, with D unclear. This CDR3 comprises 12 residues. V dropped 0 bases and J dropped 11 bases, with 10 bases sitting between them. Here the CDR3 reads CASSLALGVAFF. The DNA of the CDR3 is TGTGCCAGCAGTTTAGCGCTTGGTGTGGCTTTCTTT.

In its sample, this clonotype was seen many times. This chain joins TRBV7-9 and TRBJ2-7; no clear D gene. The germline CDR1 and CDR2 sequences are SEHNR and FQNEAQ (reference sequence). CDR3 length equals 14 residues. V lost 5 bases to trimming and J lost 0 bases, with 11 bases between them. CDR3 sequence reads: CASSPFMASYEQYF. CDR3 in DNA: TGTGCCAGCAGCCCTTTCATGGCCTCCTACGAGCAGTACTTC. The whole variable domain, remainder taken from reference TRBV7-9 and TRBJ2-7, is DTGVSQNPRHKITKRGQNVTFRCDPISEHNRLYWYRQTLGQGPEFLTYFQNEAQLEKSRLLSDRFSAERPKGSFSTLEIQRTEQGDSAMYLCASSPFMASYEQYFGPGTRLTVT.

This clonotype was counted at least ten times. This chain joins TRBV12-3 or TRBV12-4 and TRBJ1-2; TRBD1 matches at 8 bases. The CDR3 extends over 14 amino acids. V was clipped by 4 bases and J by 7 bases; unmatched bases: 8. The CDR3 is CASSWKDRAVGYTF. In nucleotides, the CDR3 is TGTGCCAGCAGTTGGAAGGACAGGGCCGTTGGCTACACCTTC.

This clonotype was observed many times. The chain is built from TRBV3-1 and TRBJ2-1; D possibly matches TRBD1 or TRBD2 (5 bases each). This CDR3 contains 14 residues. Germline loops: CDR1 LGHDT, CDR2 YNNKEL (reference sequence). Trimming took off 1 base at V and 6 bases at J, with 10 bases between the two ends. The CDR3 sequence: CASSQGPGRNEQFF. CDR3 nucleotides: TGTGCCAGCAGCCAAGGGCCGGGGCGCAATGAGCAGTTCTTC.